Listed here are 8 T cell receptor beta chains from one sample, sequenced in a study of human T cells and chemical hapten exposure. TCRdb reanalysed the RACE reads using MiXCR and keeps one entry per CDR3 protein. Here the sample spans roughly 70,000 distinct CDR3 sequences, approximately 35% being singletons. Time point meaning: patch test 1, 2 weeks after DPC sensitization. Specified treatment: therapeutic diphenylcyclopropenone sensitization with weekly scalp DPC. Specimen: whole blood, collected in connection with sensitization to the hapten diphenylcyclopropenone (DPC). The receptors stem from a man aged 40-49 years with alopecia areata. Some clones in this sample may be carry-over from other donors' samples.

The chain combines TRBV12-3 or TRBV12-4 with TRBJ2-4; D call uncertain. The CDR3 is 16 residues long. V lost 6 bases to trimming and J lost 0 bases, with 15 bases between them. DNA for the CDR3: TGTGCCAGCAGCCCTCTCCCTTCTTTAGCCAAAAACATTCAGTACTTC. It specifies CASSPLPSLAKNIQYF.

This clonotype was seen once. The chain couples TRBV7-3 to TRBJ2-1, with D unclear. Trimming took 0 bases from V and 1 from J, leaving 10 bases between them. CDR1 is SGHTA and CDR2 is FQGTGA in the germline V gene. The CDR3 loop spans 16 amino acids. The CDR3 nucleotides read TGTGCCAGCAGCTTAACCGGAGCAGAATCCTACAATGAGCAGTTCTTC. As protein: CASSLTGAESYNEQFF.

The chain carries TRBV20-1 and TRBJ2-1, with 7 nucleotides matching TRBD2. This CDR3 is 15 amino acids long. The germline gives CDR1 DFQATT, CDR2 SNEGSKA (reference sequence). V shed 1 base, J shed 0 bases, and the junction held 3 bases outside the gene matches. CDR3 loop: CSARVLASSYNEQFF. The CDR3 DNA reads as TGCAGTGCTAGAGTACTAGCGAGCTCCTACAATGAGCAGTTCTTC.

The CDR3 reads CASSLTTGTANTEAFF. The CDR3 region has the DNA TGTGCCAGCAGCTTAACCACCGGGACAGCGAACACTGAAGCTTTCTTT. V gene TRBV5-5 combines with J gene TRBJ1-1; 7 bases are shared with TRBD1. The germline CDR1 and CDR2 sequences are SGHKS and YYEKEE (reference sequence). V dropped 2 bases and J dropped 1; count of bases not matched to a gene: 8. The CDR3 sequence is 16 residues long. Full variable domain (missing parts from reference TRBV5-5 and TRBJ1-1): DAGVTQSPTHLIKTRGQQVTLRCSPISGHKSVSWYQQVLGQGPQFIFQYYEKEERGRGNFPDRFSARQFPNYSSELNVNALLLGDSALYLCASSLTTGTANTEAFFGQGTRLTVV.

By proportion, this clonotype is medium-sized (0.01 to 0.1%). This chain connects TRBV27 to TRBJ2-7, with 8 positions matching TRBD1. The length of the CDR3 is 14 residues. V lost 4 bases and J lost 2; bases outside the gene matches: 4. Germline V gene lookup returns CDR1 MNHEY and CDR2 SMNVEV (reference sequence). The CDR3 reads CASSWTGTAYEQYF. CDR3 bases: TGTGCCAGCAGTTGGACAGGGACGGCCTACGAGCAGTACTTC.

This clonotype was seen repeatedly, ten times or more. This sequence joins TRBV5-1 and TRBJ2-5; 7 bases align to TRBD1. CDR3 length: 15 amino acids. CDR1 is SGHRS, CDR2 YFSETQ, per germline. J was trimmed by 3 bases and V by 0 bases; bases with no gene match: 5. For the CDR3, the DNA is TGCGCCAGCAGCTTGGCCGGGACAGAAAAAGAGACCCAGTACTTC. This gives the protein CASSLAGTEKETQYF.

This clonotype turned up a few times. The J gene is TRBJ2-5, the V gene TRBV11-2; D call uncertain. CDR3 length: 14 residues. CDR1 is SGHAT and CDR2 is FQNNGV in the germline V gene. The V end lost 0 bases, the J end lost 7 bases, and 12 bases lay between the germline ends. The CDR3 DNA reads TGTGCCAGCAGCTTAGATGCCGGTCCAGGGACCCAGTACTTC. Encoded protein: CASSLDAGPGTQYF.

This clonotype occurred a few times. The chain uses TRBV28 and TRBJ1-1; D ambiguous. CDR1 is MDHEN, CDR2 SYDVKM, per germline. Trimming pared 8 bases from V and 3 bases from J, leaving 7 bases between. The CDR3 sequence is 11 residues long. The CDR3 region has the DNA TGTGCCAGCCATTATCACACTGAAGCTTTCTTT. Its translation is CASHYHTEAFF.